Shown below are 24 T cell receptor beta chains from a single sample sequenced in a study of blood T cell repertoires in COVID-19. TCRdb's copy holds only in-frame clones and misses some; the assay was immunoSEQ multiplex PCR. The table records 200,000 to 250,000 clones, approximately 90% of them present only once. Sample: peripheral blood. The receptors shown here come from a man aged 30-40 years with COVID-19, enrolled during active disease.

V is TRBV28 and J is TRBJ1-3, with 8 bases identical to TRBD1. This CDR3 is 13 amino acids long. Germline values: CDR1 MDHEN, CDR2 SYDVKM. V shed 8 bases and J 3 bases; nucleotides not matched to a gene: 3. Here the CDR3 DNA reads TGTGCCAGCTGGACAGGGAGTGGAAACACCATATATTTT. This codes for CASWTGSGNTIYF.

The CDR3 spells CASGLGGFYGYTF. The CDR3 nucleotides are TGTGCTAGTGGTTTGGGGGGCTTCTATGGCTACACCTTC. V and J are TRBV12-5 and TRBJ1-2, with D possibly matching TRBD1 (5 bases). This CDR3 comprises 13 residues. The V and J ends lost 1 base and 4 bases respectively, with 7 bases between them. The germline V gene encodes CDR1 LGHNT and CDR2 FRNRAP.

The chain recombines TRBV28 with TRBJ2-1; no firm D call. CDR3 length: 12 residues. Germline values: CDR1 MDHEN, CDR2 SYDVKM. V was clipped by 2 bases and J by 9 bases, with 8 bases between them. The CDR3 reads CASSLQRGEQFF. In DNA form, the CDR3 reads TGTGCCAGCAGTTTACAAAGAGGTGAGCAGTTCTTC.

The J gene is TRBJ2-1, the V gene TRBV3-1 (or the pseudogene TRBV3-2); TRBD2 matches 13 bases. Per germline, CDR1 LGHDT and CDR2 YNNKEL (reference sequence). CDR3 length: 15 residues. After removal of 2 bases from V and 7 bases from J, the junction contained 2 bases not matched to a gene. The CDR3 region has the DNA TGTGCCAGCAGCCAAACTAGCGGGAGGGTAAATGAGCAGTTCTTC. It codes for CASSQTSGRVNEQFF.

This rearrangement joins TRBV2 to TRBJ1-6; no firm D call. CDR1 is SNHLY and CDR2 is FYNNEI in the germline V gene. This CDR3 is 15 amino acids long. Deletions cut 2 bases from V and 6 bases from J, with 11 bases between. This chain's CDR3 is CASSEIDGFNSPLHF. The CDR3 coding sequence is TGTGCCAGCAGTGAAATCGACGGGTTTAATTCACCCCTCCACTTT. The entire variable domain, with the rest obtained from reference TRBV2 and TRBJ1-6, is as follows: EPEVTQTPSHQVTQMGQEVILRCVPISNHLYFYWYRQILGQKVEFLVSFYNNEISEKSEIFDDQFSVERPDGSNFTLKIRSTKLEDSAMYFCASSEIDGFNSPLHFGNGTRLTVT.

This chain links TRBV9 with TRBJ2-2; weak D call: TRBD2 (5 bases). Germline V gene lookup returns CDR1 SGDLS and CDR2 YYNGEE. The CDR3 consists of 15 residues. Deletions cut 4 bases from V and 5 bases from J, with 15 bases between. Here the CDR3 reads CASSPTRVWTGELFF. CDR3 bases: TGTGCCAGCAGCCCTACGCGGGTTTGGACCGGGGAGCTGTTTTTT.

V usage is TRBV7-9 and J usage is TRBJ2-2, with 9 bases matching TRBD1. Germline V gene lookup returns CDR1 SEHNR and CDR2 FQNEAQ (reference sequence). The V segment lost 5 bases and the J segment 0 bases; nucleotides outside the gene matches: 7. CDR3 length: 17 residues. Here the CDR3 DNA reads TGTGCCAGCAGCCCCCGAACAGGGGGCCCGAACACCGGGGAGCTGTTTTTT. Translated, it gives CASSPRTGGPNTGELFF. Complete variable domain (other parts from reference TRBV7-9 and TRBJ2-2): DTGVSQNPRHKITKRGQNVTFRCDPISEHNRLYWYRQTLGQGPEFLTYFQNEAQLEKSRLLSDRFSAERPKGSFSTLEIQRTEQGDSAMYLCASSPRTGGPNTGELFFGEGSRLTVL.

The chain carries TRBV5-4 and TRBJ2-5, with D perhaps matching TRBD1 (6 bases). There are 14 residues in the CDR3. CDR1 is SGHNT, CDR2 YYREEE, per germline (reference sequence). Trimming took 3 bases from V and 4 from J, leaving 13 bases between them. CDR3 protein: CASSWGGRGETQYF. The CDR3 DNA reads TGTGCCAGCAGCTGGGGCGGCAGGGGAGAGACCCAGTACTTC.

This clone appeared once. This sequence joins TRBV19 and TRBJ2-5; D gene uncertain. Trimming cost V 5 bases and J 2 bases, with 18 bases left between them. CDR3 length: 16 amino acids. Germline CDR1 reads LNHDA; CDR2 reads SQIVND (reference sequence). The CDR3 coding sequence is TGTGCCAGTAGTCCCGCCCCCAGGTTACCGCAAGAGACCCAGTACTTC. Translation: CASSPAPRLPQETQYF.

The J gene is TRBJ1-4, the V gene TRBV5-6; a weak D match, TRBD1 (6 bases). Trimming left V 1 base short and J 7 bases short, with 14 bases between. The CDR3 has 15 amino acids. The V gene's germline CDR1 is SGHDT and CDR2 YYEEEE. The CDR3 region is CASSLLQGSGEKLFF. CDR3 nucleotide sequence: TGTGCCAGCAGCTTGCTTCAGGGGTCGGGTGAAAAACTGTTTTTT. The variable domain in full, completed from reference TRBV5-6 and TRBJ1-4, reads DAGVTQSPTHLIKTRGQQVTLRCSPKSGHDTVSWYQQALGQGPQFIFQYYEEEERQRGNFPDRFSGHQFPNYSSELNVNALLLGDSALYLCASSLLQGSGEKLFFGSGTQLSVL.

The chain uses TRBV6-1 and TRBJ1-2; D is unresolved. Trimming removed 2 bases from V and 8 bases from J, with 15 bases in between. The CDR3 runs to 14 residues. Germline lookup yields CDR1 MNHNS and CDR2 SASEGT. The CDR3 nucleotides read TGTGCCAGCAGTGAAAAGAGGACTGGCACGGGCTACACCTTC. It encodes CASSEKRTGTGYTF.

The V call is TRBV6-6, the J call TRBJ2-1; D is perhaps TRBD2 (5 bases). The CDR3 length is 15 residues. Germline V gene data show CDR1 as MNHNY and CDR2 as SVGAGI (reference sequence). V dropped 9 bases and J dropped 0 bases, with 15 bases sitting between them. CDR3 in DNA: TGTGCCAGTAACCGGGGAATTGGCTCCTACAATGAGCAGTTCTTC. Amino acids: CASNRGIGSYNEQFF.

This chain uses TRBV28 with TRBJ2-5; 9 bases are a match to TRBD2. This CDR3 spans 13 amino acids. The trim removed 5 bases at V and 8 bases at J, leaving 6 bases unmatched. Per the germline V gene, CDR1 is MDHEN and CDR2 is SYDVKM. For the CDR3, the DNA is TGTGCCAGCAGTGTACTAGCGGGCTCTACCCAGTACTTC. Translated, it gives CASSVLAGSTQYF. Full variable domain (remainder filled in from reference TRBV28 and TRBJ2-5): DVKVTQSSRYLVKRTGEKVFLECVQDMDHENMFWYRQDPGLGLRLIYFSYDVKMKEKGDIPEGYSVSREKKERFSLILESASTNQTSMYLCASSVLAGSTQYFGPGTRLLVL.

The chain has TRBV6-5 and TRBJ1-2; 7 nucleotides align to TRBD1. In germline, CDR1 is MNHEY, CDR2 SVGAGI. This CDR3 has 16 residues. Trimming cost V 2 bases and J 4 bases; bases outside gene matches: 10. Here the CDR3 DNA reads TGTGCCAGCAGTTACAGAACAGGACAGGAGTTCTATGGCTACACCTTC. Encoded protein: CASSYRTGQEFYGYTF.

The CDR3 sequence is CASRDRTCSYNEQFF. CDR3 coding DNA: TGCGCCAGCAGAGACAGGACCTGCTCCTACAATGAGCAGTTCTTC. V is TRBV23-1 and J is TRBJ2-1; the D gene is possibly TRBD1 (6 bases). TRBV23-1 is marked as an open reading frame, function uncertain. There are 15 residues in the CDR3. Trimming cost V 6 bases and J 0 bases, with 12 bases left between them.

The rearrangement joins TRBV4-1 to TRBJ2-3, with 10 bases lining up with TRBD2. Germline V gene lookup returns CDR1 MGHRA and CDR2 YSYEKL. After removal of 0 bases from V and 3 bases from J, the junction contained 9 bases not matched to a gene. The CDR3 consists of 18 residues. The DNA of the CDR3 is TGCGCCAGCAGCCAAGATCCCCCCTCGGGACTAGCGACAGATACGCAGTATTTT. Protein sequence: CASSQDPPSGLATDTQYF.

The V gene is TRBV3-1 (or the pseudogene TRBV3-2), the J gene TRBJ2-1, with no clear D. Germline V gene data show CDR1 as LGHDT and CDR2 as YNNKEL (reference sequence). This CDR3 spans 15 amino acids. Trimming pared 2 bases from V and 6 bases from J, leaving 14 bases between. CDR3 loop: CASSQLLTRGNEQFF. DNA of the CDR3: TGTGCCAGCAGCCAATTGCTAACCCGAGGCAATGAGCAGTTCTTC.

The chain recombines TRBV6-5 with TRBJ1-4, with D perhaps TRBD1 (5 bases). The CDR3 loop spans 14 amino acids. Trimming took off 6 bases at V and 8 bases at J, with 16 bases between the two ends. In germline, CDR1 is MNHEY, CDR2 SVGAGI. In DNA form, the CDR3 reads TGTGCCAGCAGCGGCGGGGCAGGGCGGGAAAAACTGTTTTTT. Protein: CASSGGAGREKLFF.

This sequence joins TRBV27 and TRBJ1-1; TRBD1 might be the D (5 bases). The CDR3 is 14 residues long. V gave up 2 bases and J gave up 5 bases, with 12 bases separating them. Germline CDR1 MNHEY, CDR2 SMNVEV (reference sequence). The CDR3 DNA sequence: TGTGCCAGCAGTTTAAGTCAGGGAGGAACTGAAGCTTTCTTT. Its translation: CASSLSQGGTEAFF.

This clone is a singleton in its sample. The J gene is TRBJ2-6, the V gene TRBV7-9; tentatively, D is TRBD2 (5 bases). The V gene lost 5 bases and the J gene lost 0 bases, with 11 bases spanning the gap. CDR1 is SEHNR and CDR2 is FQNEAQ in the germline V gene (reference sequence). The CDR3 is made up of 16 amino acids. The CDR3 spells CASSLNDYSGANVLTF. As DNA, the CDR3 is TGTGCCAGCAGCCTTAACGACTACTCTGGGGCCAACGTCCTGACTTTC.

CDR3 sequence (DNA): TGTGCCAGCAGCTTAGCAGGGGTTAGCAATCAGCCCCAGCATTTT. It specifies CASSLAGVSNQPQHF. The J gene is TRBJ1-5, the V gene TRBV13; perhaps TRBD1 as D (6 bases). Germline V gives CDR1 PRHDT, CDR2 FYEKMQ (reference sequence). This CDR3 contains 15 residues. The V end lost 1 base, the J end lost 0 bases, and 7 bases lay between the germline ends.

This chain connects TRBV13 to TRBJ2-1, with a possible D match to TRBD1 (5 bases). There are 16 residues in the CDR3. Deletions cut 2 bases from V and 3 bases from J, with 14 bases between. The germline gives CDR1 PRHDT, CDR2 FYEKMQ (reference sequence). CDR3 bases: TGTGCCAGCAGCTTAAATTGGCAGGGTATCTACAATGAGCAGTTCTTC. Translation gives CASSLNWQGIYNEQFF.

The chain couples TRBV5-4 to TRBJ2-2; tentative D call: TRBD1 (5 bases). Germline CDR1 SGHNT, CDR2 YYREEE (reference sequence). The CDR3 has 14 amino acids. Deletions cut 1 base from V and 6 bases from J, with 10 bases between. This CDR3 is CASSLRQGPGELFF. CDR3 nucleotide sequence: TGTGCCAGCAGCTTGAGGCAGGGCCCCGGGGAGCTGTTTTTT.

CDR3 nucleotide sequence: TGTGCCAGCAGCTTATTAGGGGCCTCCTATAATTCACCCCTCCACTTT. This gives the protein CASSLLGASYNSPLHF. The rearrangement joins TRBV7-3 to TRBJ1-6; D perhaps matches TRBD1 (5 bases). CDR3 length equals 16 residues. Germline CDR1 and CDR2: SGHTA and FQGTGA. Trimming removed 2 bases at V and 0 bases at J, with 8 bases between.